This T cell receptor (beta chain) was captured by sequencing in a study of cytomegalovirus exposure and HLA in healthy donors. Study observations and caveats: On later analysis, the bulk of CMV-associated TCR beta chains appeared to be HLA-restricted. Some V segments could not be told apart, so they were left out, TRBV6-2 and TRBV6-3 among them. Donor immune exposure was known only as CMV serostatus.

Concerning this clone: Its specificity is not known.

V dropped 1 base and J dropped 0 bases, with 10 bases sitting between them. The CDR3 extends over 15 amino acids. Germline assignment: CDR1 SNHLY and CDR2 FYNNEI. Both 60 Vbeta primers and 13 Jbeta primers went into the PCR. TCRdb's copy holds only in-frame clones and misses some; the assay was immunoSEQ multiplex PCR. In total, the table holds approximately 140,000 clones. Sequenced input: PBMCs. This sequence joins TRBV2 and TRBJ2-7, with TRBD2 as a possible D gene (5 bases). The TCR sequence derives from a woman aged 45-65 years in good health and CMV-seronegative. For the CDR3, the DNA is TGTGCCAGCAGTGAAGGAGCGGATGACTCCTACGAGCAGTACTTC. Translation: CASSEGADDSYEQYF.